Each of the 14 T cell receptor beta chains below was sequenced from the same sample in a study of T cell responses to AZD1222 COVID-19 vaccine. Some clones are missing from TCRdb's copy, which holds only in-frame ones; the method was immunoSEQ multiplex PCR. This table holds about 140,000 clones, approximately 85% found once. Sequencing used peripheral blood, obtained 28 days after the second dose of the MenACWY control vaccine. These receptors were collected from an adult who received the MenACWY meningococcal vaccine as a control.

V is TRBV5-4 and J is TRBJ1-1, with a weak D call TRBD1 (6 bases). The CDR3 is made up of 13 amino acids. The ends were cut back, 4 bases at V and 5 bases at J, with 12 bases in the middle. Germline CDR1 and CDR2: SGHNT and YYREEE (reference sequence). CDR3 nucleotides: TGTGCCAGCAGCCCGGACAGAAGGACTGAAGCTTTCTTT. Protein product: CASSPDRRTEAFF.

This clone showed up just once. The genes are TRBV13 and TRBJ1-2; 8 bases match TRBD1. This CDR3 region has 15 residues. Germline-derived CDR1 and CDR2 are PRHDT and FYEKMQ (reference sequence). J gave up 10 bases and V 4 bases, and 14 bases lay outside the gene matches. CDR3 coding DNA: TGTGCCAGCAGCTCCCCGGGACAGGTGATAAATGACTACACCTTC. Protein sequence: CASSSPGQVINDYTF.

In its sample, this clone was seen many times. This chain joins TRBV29-1 and TRBJ1-1; D ambiguous. Germline loops: CDR1 SQVTM, CDR2 ANQGSEA. The CDR3 contains 13 residues. V lost 7 bases, J lost 5 bases, and 17 bases lay in between. CDR3 in amino acids: CSAIGQARTEAFF. The CDR3 DNA reads as TGCAGCGCCATCGGGCAGGCCCGTACTGAAGCTTTCTTT.

The chain is built from TRBV28 and TRBJ2-4; perhaps D is TRBD1 or TRBD2 (5 bases each). CDR3 length: 14 residues. The V end lost 2 bases, the J end lost 9 bases, and 14 bases lay between the germline ends. In germline, CDR1 is MDHEN, CDR2 SYDVKM. The CDR3 loop reads CASSLRPGTGIQYF. The CDR3 nucleotides read TGTGCCAGCAGTTTACGACCGGGGACCGGCATTCAGTACTTC.

CDR3 residues: CASSFDRRNQPQHF. In DNA, the CDR3 is TGTGCCAGCAGCTTCGACAGGAGGAATCAGCCCCAGCATTTT. This chain joins TRBV7-2 and TRBJ1-5, with D maybe TRBD1 (6 bases). The V gene's germline CDR1 is SGHTA and CDR2 FQGNSA. The CDR3 runs 14 residues. V lost 3 bases and J 4 bases, leaving 10 bases between the germline ends.

This clone has just one count. The J gene is TRBJ1-4, the V gene TRBV28; 8 nucleotides match TRBD1. The V and J ends lost 3 bases and 8 bases, in that order; junction bases with no gene match: 11. This CDR3 is 16 amino acids long. Germline-derived CDR1 and CDR2 are MDHEN and SYDVKM. For the CDR3, the DNA is TGTGCCAGCAGTTTGGGACAGACAGGGGTCCGAGAAAAACTGTTTTTT. Its translation is CASSLGQTGVREKLFF. The full variable domain, completed using reference TRBV28 and TRBJ1-4, is DVKVTQSSRYLVKRTGEKVFLECVQDMDHENMFWYRQDPGLGLRLIYFSYDVKMKEKGDIPEGYSVSREKKERFSLILESASTNQTSMYLCASSLGQTGVREKLFFGSGTQLSVL.

The chain links TRBV30 to TRBJ1-5; D remains ambiguous. The CDR3 is 13 amino acids. Germline V lookup: CDR1 GTSNPN, CDR2 SVGIG (reference sequence). Trimming removed 5 bases at V and 0 bases at J, with 8 bases between. The CDR3 sequence is CAWDTASNQPQHF. The CDR3 DNA reads as TGTGCCTGGGATACAGCTAGCAATCAGCCCCAGCATTTT. Complete variable domain (other parts from reference TRBV30 and TRBJ1-5): SQTIHQWPATLVQPVGSPLSLECTVEGTSNPNLYWYRQAAGRGLQLLFYSVGIGQISSEVPQNLSASRPQDRQFILSSKKLLLSDSGFYLCAWDTASNQPQHFGDGTRLSIL.

The chain uses TRBV9 and TRBJ1-3, with D perhaps TRBD1 (5 bases). Germline lookup yields CDR1 SGDLS and CDR2 YYNGEE. The CDR3 spans 16 residues. The V gene lost 0 bases and the J gene lost 4 bases, with 14 bases spanning the gap. CDR3 DNA sequence: TGTGCCAGCAGCGTAGCTACCGGGGGGAAGGGAAACACCATATATTTT. Encoded protein: CASSVATGGKGNTIYF.

The V gene is TRBV4-2, the J gene TRBJ2-7, with D possibly matching TRBD1 (6 bases). The V and J ends lost 3 bases and 9 bases respectively, with 27 bases between them. Germline assignment: CDR1 LGHNA and CDR2 YNFKEQ. The CDR3 runs to 17 residues. CDR3 bases: TGTGCCAGCAGCCAGCATTCCGGGACAACTTCTCCCGGAGTGCAGTACTTC. It codes for CASSQHSGTTSPGVQYF.

CDR3 in amino acids: CASSMIGNSGETQYF. The CDR3 DNA reads TGTGCCAGTAGTATGATCGGGAATTCGGGAGAGACCCAGTACTTC. This chain uses TRBV19 with TRBJ2-5, with D possibly being TRBD2 (5 bases). CDR3 length: 15 residues. V lost 3 bases to trimming and J lost 4 bases, with 15 bases between them. Germline lookup yields CDR1 LNHDA and CDR2 SQIVND (reference sequence).

The rearrangement links TRBV11-2 to TRBJ1-2; D might be TRBD1 (5 bases). CDR3 length equals 14 residues. Trimming pared 2 bases from V and 6 bases from J, leaving 13 bases between. CDR1 SGHAT and CDR2 FQNNGV come from the germline V gene. CDR3 sequence (DNA): TGTGCCAGCAGCTTATCCCCGGGACCCAATGGCTACACCTTC. Translation gives CASSLSPGPNGYTF.

CDR3 in DNA: TGTGCCAGCAGCGTAGGGGAAACTGAAGCTTTCTTT. Its protein is CASSVGETEAFF. J is TRBJ1-1 and V is TRBV9; D not resolved. The CDR3 has 12 amino acids. Trimming left V 0 bases short and J 5 bases short, with 5 bases between. Germline V gene data show CDR1 as SGDLS and CDR2 as YYNGEE. Full variable domain (missing parts from reference TRBV9 and TRBJ1-1): DSGVTQTPKHLITATGQRVTLRCSPRSGDLSVYWYQQSLDQGLQFLIQYYNGEERAKGNILERFSAQQFPDLHSELNLSSLELGDSALYFCASSVGETEAFFGQGTRLTVV.

This rearrangement joins TRBV7-9 to TRBJ1-4; no reliable D call. Trimming cost V 5 bases and J 5 bases, with 18 bases left between them. This CDR3 has 16 residues. Germline assignment: CDR1 SEHNR and CDR2 FQNEAQ (reference sequence). CDR3 loop: CASSLISRIRNEKLFF. DNA for the CDR3: TGTGCCAGCAGCCTCATATCCCGGATAAGGAATGAAAAACTGTTTTTT.

This clone was seen only a few times. The rearrangement links TRBV30 to TRBJ1-6, with 8 bases matching TRBD1. Looked up from germline, CDR1 is GTSNPN and CDR2 is SVGIG (reference sequence). This CDR3 spans 15 amino acids. Trimming took 4 bases from V and 10 from J; bases not matched to a gene: 12. Here the CDR3 reads CAWKRPDREVSPLHF. The CDR3 DNA sequence: TGTGCCTGGAAGAGACCGGACAGGGAAGTCTCACCCCTCCACTTT.